The 2 T cell receptor beta chains presented below share a single source sample, sequenced in a study of CD8+ T cells in alopecia areata. After isolation, RNA underwent reverse transcription to generate cDNA as the sequencing template. TCRdb's copy holds only in-frame clones and misses some; the assay was immunoSEQ multiplex PCR. The sample has 270,000 or so clones, none seen only once. Cutaneous lymph node cells were pooled, and they were sorted using CD4, CD8alpha, NKG2D, NKG2ACE and other markers. The specimen was CD4+ T cells sorted from a lymph node. These receptors all come from a C3H/HeJ mouse with alopecia areata. MHC haplotype of the strain: H2-k.

As to this clone: Gene names denote mouse genes. The CDR3 end is not reached by the read, which stops 4 residues before it; the germline J gene fills it in. V and J are TRBV13-3 and TRBJ2-2; the D gene is possibly TRBD2 (6 bases). CDR3 length: 15 residues. Trimming stripped 5 bases from V and 0 bases from J, with 11 bases between. Germline-derived CDR1 and CDR2 are NNHDY and SYVADS. The sequenced CDR3 bases are TGTGCCAGCAGGGAGATGGGGGCAAACACCGGG. It encodes CASREMGANTG. The full CDR3 protein reads CASREMGANTGQLYF.

This clone was detected a few times. Gene names refer to mouse genes. The missing CDR3 end, 4 residues past where the read stops, is filled in from the germline J gene. The chain carries TRBV29 and TRBJ1-1; the match to TRBD1 covers 10 bases. CDR3 length: 13 residues. Looked up from germline, CDR1 is MSHET and CDR2 is SYDVDS. After removal of 9 bases from V and 3 bases from J, the junction contained 4 bases not matched to a gene. The sequenced part of the CDR3 DNA is TGTGCTAGACGACAGGGGGCGGACACA. Its protein is CARRQGADT. The entire CDR3 reads CARRQGADTEVFF.